What follows are 8 T cell receptor beta chains derived from one specimen sequenced in a study of blood T cell repertoires in COVID-19 (TCRdb year 2020). Libraries came from the immunoSEQ multiplex PCR assay. In TCRdb, the immuneACCESS table is reduced to in-frame sequences with V and J assigned. These tables do not hold every clone; where another copy was compared, an unresolved V gene accounts for under half, and the others remain unexplained. A total of over 45,000 clones appear in this sample, roughly 78% of them only once. The top ten clones comprise over 7.5% of the sample. Sample: peripheral blood. The origin of the receptors is a woman over 75 with acute or convalescent COVID-19.

The CDR3 region is CASSPGLAFQETQYF. The CDR3 nucleotides read TGTGCCAGCAGCCCCGGACTAGCTTTCCAAGAGACCCAGTACTTC. The chain links TRBV7-3 to TRBJ2-5, with TRBD2 identical over 8 bases. This CDR3 comprises 15 residues. The germline CDR1 and CDR2 sequences are SGHTA and FQGTGA. Trimming at V came to 5 bases and at J to 1 base, leaving 6 bases not matched to a gene.

The chain has TRBV15 and TRBJ1-5; TRBD1 aligns across 8 bases. V lost 0 bases and J lost 7; bases outside the gene matches: 8. This CDR3 spans 16 amino acids. Germline lookup yields CDR1 LNHNV and CDR2 YYDKDF (reference sequence). Written as DNA, the CDR3 is TGTGCCACCAGCAGAGATCAAGGACAGGGAAGGCAGCCCCAGCATTTT. It specifies CATSRDQGQGRQPQHF.

This chain connects TRBV18 to TRBJ1-2; D gene unclear. Trimming took off 0 bases at V and 3 bases at J, with 17 bases between the two ends. This CDR3 spans 17 amino acids. From germline, CDR1 is KGHSH and CDR2 LQKENI. The DNA for the CDR3 is TGTGCCAGCTCACCACCAAGAGGAGAAGCAGTGGACTATGGCTACACCTTC. This codes for CASSPPRGEAVDYGYTF.

The sample holds one count of this clone. The rearrangement links TRBV19 to TRBJ2-7; TRBD2 agrees at 8 bases. This CDR3 spans 12 amino acids. Unmatched junction bases numbered 6, after V lost 6 bases and J lost 8 bases. Germline V gives CDR1 LNHDA, CDR2 SQIVND (reference sequence). CDR3 amino acids: CASSGLAGKQYF. The CDR3 DNA sequence: TGTGCCAGTAGCGGACTAGCTGGCAAGCAGTACTTC.

The J gene is TRBJ1-1, the V gene TRBV7-9; D gene ambiguous. In germline, CDR1 is SEHNR, CDR2 FQNEAQ (reference sequence). V lost 6 bases to trimming and J lost 7 bases, with 12 bases between them. The CDR3 covers 12 residues. CDR3 residues: CASSSGFSEAFF. The DNA for the CDR3 is TGTGCCAGCAGTAGCGGTTTCAGTGAAGCTTTCTTT.

V and J are TRBV11-2 and TRBJ2-7, with a weak D call TRBD2 (6 bases). Trimming pared 1 base from V and 3 bases from J, leaving 10 bases between. Germline assignment: CDR1 SGHAT and CDR2 FQNNGV. This CDR3 region has 14 residues. CDR3 protein: CASSLAGGVYEQYF. DNA for the CDR3: TGTGCCAGCAGCTTAGCGGGCGGGGTCTACGAGCAGTACTTC.

This clone appeared a few times. The rearrangement uses TRBV9 and TRBJ1-2; D uncertain. Trimming pared 0 bases from V and 5 bases from J, leaving 8 bases between. CDR3 length: 13 amino acids. Germline CDR1 SGDLS, CDR2 YYNGEE. DNA for the CDR3: TGTGCCAGCAGCGTAGTGGCGGGATATGGCTACACCTTC. The encoded protein is CASSVVAGYGYTF.

The gene calls are TRBV2 and TRBJ2-1; 7 nucleotides line up with TRBD1. J gave up 5 bases and V 5 bases, and 9 bases lay outside the gene matches. The CDR3 has 15 amino acids. Germline assignment: CDR1 SNHLY and CDR2 FYNNEI. The CDR3 DNA sequence: TGTGCCAGCAGTACAGACAGGGTCCGGAACAATGAGCAGTTCTTC. Translating it yields CASSTDRVRNNEQFF.